This TCR beta chain was captured in a study of T cell clones after liver transplantation. As for the study in general: Immunosuppression withdrawal was tried within 2 years after liver transplantation in this trial. Without induction therapy, subjects received standard immunosuppression until 12-24 months post-transplant. Post-transplant blood was tracked for graft-donor-reactive T cell clones identified in a pre-transplant mixed lymphocyte reaction.

Overall study results and limits: In two subjects, few donor cells limited the measurable donor-reactive repertoire.

Turning to this clone: Antigen: not known. Other nucleotide sequences from this sample produce the same CDR3.

CDR1 is DFQATT, CDR2 SNEGSKA, per germline (reference sequence). This CDR3 is 11 amino acids long. Trimming removed 2 bases from V and 3 bases from J, with 4 bases in between. Libraries were prepared by immunoSEQ multiplex PCR; TCRdb keeps only in-frame clonotypes and omits some of them. The sample lists 85,000 to 110,000 clones, about 88% occurring once. J is TRBJ2-5 and V is TRBV20-1; D not resolved. The receptor comes from a human patient who received a liver transplant. Some T cells may be the graft donor's. Source: CD4+ T cells from blood, taken about 50 months after liver transplant. CDR3 residues: CSARPEETQYF. In DNA form, the CDR3 reads TGCAGTGCTAGACCCGAAGAGACCCAGTACTTC.